This T cell receptor beta chain was observed in a study of blood T cell repertoires in COVID-19. Across the study: Italy, Spain and the United States were the sources of the convalescent and acute COVID-19 samples.

Under the authors' procedure: Estimates of nucleated cell counts were drawn from the amplification of reference gene primers. TCRdb's copy holds only in-frame clones and misses some; the assay was immunoSEQ multiplex PCR. Clone size and V and J calls were adopted from that table, with D and trimming inferred from the DNA. The repertoire holds some 150,000 clones, with around 87% as singletons. The V segment lost 5 bases and the J segment 0 bases; nucleotides outside the gene matches: 16. The germline V gene encodes CDR1 SGHNT and CDR2 YENEEA. There are 19 residues in the CDR3. This chain joins TRBV11-3 and TRBJ1-5, with 7 nucleotides matching TRBD1. The specimen was peripheral blood. The receptor was derived from a woman between 40 and 55 years old with acute or convalescent COVID-19. CDR3 sequence reads: CASSPYPLYRGHSNQPQHF. CDR3 bases: TGTGCCAGCAGCCCGTACCCCCTCTACAGGGGACATAGCAATCAGCCCCAGCATTTT.